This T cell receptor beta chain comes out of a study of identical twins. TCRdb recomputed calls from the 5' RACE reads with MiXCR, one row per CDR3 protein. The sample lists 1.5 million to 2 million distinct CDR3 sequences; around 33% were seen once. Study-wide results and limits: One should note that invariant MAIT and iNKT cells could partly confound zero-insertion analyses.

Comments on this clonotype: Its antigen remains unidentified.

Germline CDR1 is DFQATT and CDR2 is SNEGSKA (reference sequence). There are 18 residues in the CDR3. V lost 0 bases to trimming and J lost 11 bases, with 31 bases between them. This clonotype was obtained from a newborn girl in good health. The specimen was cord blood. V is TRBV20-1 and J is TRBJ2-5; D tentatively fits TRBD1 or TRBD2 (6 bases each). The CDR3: CSARERGLGGPSNNEQYF. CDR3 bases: TGCAGTGCTAGAGAGAGAGGTTTAGGGGGGCCTTCCAACAATGAGCAGTACTTC.